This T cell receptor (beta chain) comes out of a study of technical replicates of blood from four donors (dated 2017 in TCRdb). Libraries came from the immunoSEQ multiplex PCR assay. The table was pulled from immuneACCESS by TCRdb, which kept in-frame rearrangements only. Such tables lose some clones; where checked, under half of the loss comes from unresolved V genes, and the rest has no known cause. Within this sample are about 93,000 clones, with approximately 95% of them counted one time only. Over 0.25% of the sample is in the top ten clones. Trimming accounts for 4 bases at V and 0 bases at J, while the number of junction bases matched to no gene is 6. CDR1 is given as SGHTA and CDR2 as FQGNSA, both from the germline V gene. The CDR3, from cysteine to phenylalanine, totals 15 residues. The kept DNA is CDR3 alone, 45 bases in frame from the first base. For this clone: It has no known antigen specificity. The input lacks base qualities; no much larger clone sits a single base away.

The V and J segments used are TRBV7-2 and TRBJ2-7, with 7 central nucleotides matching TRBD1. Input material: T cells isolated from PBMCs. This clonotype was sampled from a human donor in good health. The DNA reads TGTGCCAGCAGCTCCAGGACAGGCCTCTCCTACGAGCAGTACTTC. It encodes CASSSRTGLSYEQYF.